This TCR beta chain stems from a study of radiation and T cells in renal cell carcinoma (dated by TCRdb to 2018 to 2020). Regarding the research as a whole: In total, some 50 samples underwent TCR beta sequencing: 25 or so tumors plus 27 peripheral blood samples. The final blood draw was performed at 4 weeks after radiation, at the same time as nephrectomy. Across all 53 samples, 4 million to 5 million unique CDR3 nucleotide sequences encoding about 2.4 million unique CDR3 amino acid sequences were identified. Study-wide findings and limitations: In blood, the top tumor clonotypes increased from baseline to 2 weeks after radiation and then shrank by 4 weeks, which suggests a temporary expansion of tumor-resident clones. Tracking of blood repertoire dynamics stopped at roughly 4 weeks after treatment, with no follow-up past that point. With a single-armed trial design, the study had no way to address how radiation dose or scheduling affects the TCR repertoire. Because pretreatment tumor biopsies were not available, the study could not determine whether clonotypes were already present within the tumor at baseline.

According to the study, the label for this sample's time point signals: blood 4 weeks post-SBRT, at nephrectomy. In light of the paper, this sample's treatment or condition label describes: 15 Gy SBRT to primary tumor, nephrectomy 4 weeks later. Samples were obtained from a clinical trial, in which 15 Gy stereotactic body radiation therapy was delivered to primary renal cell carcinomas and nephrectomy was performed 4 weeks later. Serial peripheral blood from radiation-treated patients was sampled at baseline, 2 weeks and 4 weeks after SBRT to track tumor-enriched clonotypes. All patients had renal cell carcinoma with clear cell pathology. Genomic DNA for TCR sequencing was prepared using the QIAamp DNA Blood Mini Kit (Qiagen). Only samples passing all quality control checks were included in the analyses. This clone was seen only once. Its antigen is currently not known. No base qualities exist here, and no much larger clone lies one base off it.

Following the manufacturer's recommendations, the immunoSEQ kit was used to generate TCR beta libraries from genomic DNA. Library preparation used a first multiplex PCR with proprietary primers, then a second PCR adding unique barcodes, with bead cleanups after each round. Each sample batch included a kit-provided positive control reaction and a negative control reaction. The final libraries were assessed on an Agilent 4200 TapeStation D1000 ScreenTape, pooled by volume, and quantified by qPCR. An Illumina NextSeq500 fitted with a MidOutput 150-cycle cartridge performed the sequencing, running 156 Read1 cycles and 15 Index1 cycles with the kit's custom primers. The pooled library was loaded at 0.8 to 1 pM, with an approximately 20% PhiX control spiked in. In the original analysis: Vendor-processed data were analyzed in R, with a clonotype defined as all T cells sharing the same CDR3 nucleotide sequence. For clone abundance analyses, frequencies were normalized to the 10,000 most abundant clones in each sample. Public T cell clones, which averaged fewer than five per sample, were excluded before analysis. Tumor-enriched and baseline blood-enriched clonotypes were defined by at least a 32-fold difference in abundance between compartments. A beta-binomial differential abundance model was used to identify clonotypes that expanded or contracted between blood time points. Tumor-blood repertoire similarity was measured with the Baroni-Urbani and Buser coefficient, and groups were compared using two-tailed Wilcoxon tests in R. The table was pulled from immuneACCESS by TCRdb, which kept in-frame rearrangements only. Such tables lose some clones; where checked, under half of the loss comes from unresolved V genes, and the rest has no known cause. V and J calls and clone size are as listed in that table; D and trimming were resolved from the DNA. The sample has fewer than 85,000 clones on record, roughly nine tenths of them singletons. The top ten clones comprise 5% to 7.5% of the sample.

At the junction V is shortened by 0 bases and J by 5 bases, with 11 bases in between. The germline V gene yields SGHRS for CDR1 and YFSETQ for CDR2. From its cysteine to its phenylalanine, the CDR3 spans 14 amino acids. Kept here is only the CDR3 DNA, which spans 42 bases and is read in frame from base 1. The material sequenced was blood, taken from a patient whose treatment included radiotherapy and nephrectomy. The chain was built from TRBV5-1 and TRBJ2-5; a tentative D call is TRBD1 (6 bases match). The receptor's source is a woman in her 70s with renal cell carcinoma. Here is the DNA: TGCGCCAGCAGCTTGGGGGGGCGCTGGGAGACCCAGTACTTC. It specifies CASSLGGRWETQYF.